Below are 29 T cell receptor beta chains sequenced from a single sample in a study of T-cell memory formation after mild COVID-19. TCRdb re-called the 5' RACE reads with MiXCR, one entry per CDR3 protein. The data hold fewer than 450,000 distinct CDR3 sequences, with 21% observed a single time. The sequencing sample was made of PBMCs or a T cell subset sorted from them (not recorded which). All receptors come from an adult woman who had mild COVID-19 (a few samples of this study predate the infection). Cell type and time point are not known.

As DNA, the CDR3 is TGTGCCAGCAGCGTCGCACTAGGGGAAGAGACCCAGTACTTC. Protein sequence: CASSVALGEETQYF. The genes are TRBV9 and TRBJ2-5; the D call may be TRBD1 or TRBD2 (5 bases each). The V end was cut by 2 bases, the J end by 3 bases, with 11 bases between. The CDR3 loop spans 14 amino acids. Germline loops: CDR1 SGDLS, CDR2 YYNGEE. The full variable domain, completed using reference TRBV9 and TRBJ2-5, is DSGVTQTPKHLITATGQRVTLRCSPRSGDLSVYWYQQSLDQGLQFLIQYYNGEERAKGNILERFSAQQFPDLHSELNLSSLELGDSALYFCASSVALGEETQYFGPGTRLLVL.

A few counts support this clonotype. CDR3 sequence reads: CATRGLAGRAGGTQYF. The CDR3 coding sequence is TGTGCCACCAGGGGACTAGCGGGACGCGCTGGCGGGACCCAGTACTTC. The J gene is TRBJ2-5, the V gene TRBV15, with TRBD2 matching over 13 bases. This CDR3 has 16 amino acids. Germline CDR1 is LNHNV and CDR2 is YYDKDF (reference sequence). Trimming cost V 6 bases and J 7 bases; bases outside gene matches: 11.

This rearrangement joins TRBV5-1 to TRBJ2-7; the D gene is possibly TRBD1 (6 bases). The CDR3 extends over 12 amino acids. Germline V gene lookup returns CDR1 SGHRS and CDR2 YFSETQ. V was clipped by 4 bases and J by 5 bases, with 10 bases between them. This CDR3 is CASSVQGHEQYF. The CDR3 DNA sequence: TGCGCCAGCAGCGTACAGGGTCACGAGCAGTACTTC. The whole variable domain, filled in from reference TRBV5-1 and TRBJ2-7, reads KAGVTQTPRYLIKTRGQQVTLSCSPISGHRSVSWYQQTPGQGLQFLFEYFSETQRNKGNFPGRFSGRQFSNSRSEMNVSTLELGDSALYLCASSVQGHEQYFGPGTRLTVT.

J is TRBJ2-2 and V is TRBV7-8, with 9 bases that match TRBD2. Looked up from germline, CDR1 is SGHVS and CDR2 is FQNEAQ. Trimming at V came to 6 bases and at J to 4 bases, leaving 15 bases not matched to a gene. This CDR3 contains 18 residues. As DNA, the CDR3 is TGTGCCAGCAGTCCCCGATCGGGTGCGGGGGGGAGCACCGGGGAGCTGTTTTTT. Translated, it gives CASSPRSGAGGSTGELFF.

The rearrangement joins TRBV19 to TRBJ2-3, with D maybe TRBD1 (6 bases). This CDR3 is 16 amino acids long. CDR1 and CDR2 from the germline V gene are LNHDA and SQIVND (reference sequence). V shed 5 bases and J shed 0 bases, with 15 bases lying between them. The CDR3 DNA follows: TGTGCCAGTAGTGACACGACAGGCCACAGCACAGATACGCAGTATTTT. This codes for CASSDTTGHSTDTQYF.

The count of this clonotype is one. V and J are TRBV19 and TRBJ1-2, with a possible D match to TRBD1 (6 bases). Germline V CDR1 and CDR2: LNHDA, SQIVND (reference sequence). The CDR3 consists of 12 residues. V lost 8 bases, J lost 4 bases, and 11 bases lay in between. The CDR3 DNA sequence: TGTGCCAGTGCCCAGGGGTCCTATGGCTACACCTTC. Amino acids: CASAQGSYGYTF.

The genes are TRBV11-1 and TRBJ2-1, with 12 bases matching TRBD2. This CDR3 contains 16 residues. Germline CDR1 reads SGHAT; CDR2 reads FQDESV (reference sequence). With V trimmed by 5 bases and J by 4 bases, 6 bases remained unmatched. The CDR3 spells CASSPPGLAGYNEQFF. CDR3 bases: TGTGCCAGCAGCCCCCCCGGACTAGCGGGGTACAATGAGCAGTTCTTC. The full variable domain, in which reference TRBV11-1 and TRBJ2-1 provide the parts outside the CDR3, is EAEVAQSPRYKITEKSQAVAFWCDPISGHATLYWYRQILGQGPELLVQFQDESVVDDSQLPKDRFSAERLKGVDSTLKIQPAELGDSAMYLCASSPPGLAGYNEQFFGPGTRLTVL.

This clonotype occurred a few times. CDR3 loop: CAWIIRGVTDTQYF. The DNA of the CDR3 is TGTGCCTGGATTATCAGGGGGGTTACAGATACGCAGTATTTT. The chain recombines TRBV30 with TRBJ2-3, with D maybe TRBD1 (7 bases). Between the trimmed V and J ends, which lost 4 bases and 3 bases, there was a span of 14 bases. The CDR3 runs to 14 residues. Germline CDR1 and CDR2: GTSNPN and SVGIG (reference sequence).

V is TRBV12-3 or TRBV12-4 and J is TRBJ1-6; D is possibly TRBD1 (5 bases). V lost 6 bases to trimming and J lost 7 bases, with 16 bases between them. The CDR3 is made up of 15 amino acids. CDR3 residues: CASRSPGQKNSPLHF. The CDR3 DNA reads as TGTGCCAGCAGATCTCCGGGGCAGAAAAATTCACCCCTCCACTTT.

This clonotype was picked up a small number of times. The chain couples TRBV20-1 to TRBJ1-1, with 7 nucleotides matching TRBD1. The V gene end was trimmed by 1 base and the J gene end by 10 bases; junction bases not matched to a gene: 12. Per germline, CDR1 DFQATT and CDR2 SNEGSKA (reference sequence). The CDR3 length is 14 residues. This CDR3 is CSARAQTGFSRAFF. CDR3 nucleotides: TGCAGTGCTAGAGCACAGACAGGGTTCAGCCGAGCTTTCTTT.

V and J are TRBV5-1 and TRBJ2-7; 9 nucleotides match TRBD1. In germline, CDR1 is SGHRS, CDR2 YFSETQ. V lost 0 bases and J lost 4; bases outside the gene matches: 14. This CDR3 contains 18 residues. DNA for the CDR3: TGCGCCAGCAGCTTGGACAGGGGGCTGGGAGTCGATACTTACGAGCAGTACTTC. As protein: CASSLDRGLGVDTYEQYF.

This clonotype was observed a few times. This chain links TRBV7-3 with TRBJ2-1; D gene ambiguous. Per the germline V gene, CDR1 is SGHTA and CDR2 is FQGTGA. CDR3 length equals 12 residues. V dropped 3 bases and J dropped 9 bases, with 9 bases sitting between them. CDR3 DNA: TGTGCCAGCAGCTTCAAAAGTGGTGAGCAGTTCTTC. Its translation: CASSFKSGEQFF.

This chain links TRBV29-1 with TRBJ2-7; D is perhaps TRBD1 (7 bases). The CDR3 has 14 amino acids. Germline CDR1 reads SQVTM; CDR2 reads ANQGSEA. Trimming took off 6 bases at V and 5 bases at J, with 20 bases between the two ends. The CDR3, as DNA: TGCAGCGTGGGGGATGACAGGGAGGCTCACGAGCAGTACTTC. This translates into CSVGDDREAHEQYF.

This chain connects TRBV14 to TRBJ2-3; D gene uncertain. Trimming removed 2 bases from V and 1 base from J, with 13 bases in between. Germline V lookup: CDR1 SGHDN, CDR2 FVKESK. CDR3 size: 16 residues. The CDR3 is CASSQLTQLRTDTQYF. The DNA for the CDR3 is TGTGCCAGCAGCCAACTAACTCAGCTACGCACAGATACGCAGTATTTT.

The rearrangement links TRBV6-5 to TRBJ2-7; possible D gene TRBD1, 6 bases. Trimming cost V 2 bases and J 2 bases, with 10 bases left between them. This CDR3 comprises 14 residues. CDR1 and CDR2 from the germline V gene are MNHEY and SVGAGI. The CDR3 DNA follows: TGTGCCAGCAGTTACGCCAGGGGCGCCTACGAGCAGTACTTC. Its protein product is CASSYARGAYEQYF.

The chain carries TRBV7-9 and TRBJ2-1, with 14 bases matching TRBD2. V lost 4 bases and J lost 9; bases outside the gene matches: 2. The CDR3 is 14 residues long. Germline V gives CDR1 SEHNR, CDR2 FQNEAQ (reference sequence). CDR3 in amino acids: CASSSGLAGVEQFF. The CDR3 DNA is TGTGCCAGCAGCTCGGGACTAGCGGGAGTTGAGCAGTTCTTC.

The table lists this clonotype with many counts. The chain recombines TRBV7-2 with TRBJ2-7, with TRBD2 identical over 11 bases. V lost 6 bases to trimming and J lost 4 bases; unmatched junction nucleotides: 8. CDR1 SGHTA and CDR2 FQGNSA come from the germline V gene. The CDR3 is 15 amino acids. The CDR3 nucleotides are TGTGCCAGCAGAGTACATAGCGGGGGGGCTTACGAGCAGTACTTC. It specifies CASRVHSGGAYEQYF.

CDR3 amino acids: CSARERTRGGYTF. In DNA form, the CDR3 reads TGCAGTGCTAGAGAAAGGACCCGGGGTGGCTACACCTTC. The V and J genes are TRBV20-1 and TRBJ1-2; D is undetermined. CDR1 and CDR2 from the germline V gene are DFQATT and SNEGSKA (reference sequence). CDR3 length: 13 residues. The V end lost 0 bases, the J end lost 7 bases, and 12 bases lay between the germline ends.

V is TRBV7-2 and J is TRBJ2-7, with 9 bases aligning to TRBD1. CDR1 is SGHTA, CDR2 FQGNSA, per germline. V shed 1 base, J shed 1 base, and the junction held 11 bases outside the gene matches. This CDR3 spans 18 amino acids. CDR3 protein: CASSLGGQGSPVSYEQYF. In DNA, the CDR3 is TGTGCCAGCAGCTTAGGGGGACAGGGATCCCCCGTATCCTACGAGCAGTACTTC.

This clonotype was picked up a small number of times. This chain links TRBV4-3 with TRBJ2-5, with TRBD2 as a possible D gene (6 bases). Germline lookup yields CDR1 LGHNA and CDR2 YSLEER. Between the trimmed V and J ends, which lost 0 bases and 4 bases, there was a span of 12 bases. The CDR3 extends over 15 amino acids. DNA of the CDR3: TGCGCCAGCAGCCAAGAGAAAGGCGGGGCAGAGACCCAGTACTTC. This codes for CASSQEKGGAETQYF.

The chain combines TRBV19 with TRBJ1-5; perhaps TRBD1 as D (5 bases). The V end lost 1 base, the J end lost 3 bases, and 16 bases lay between the germline ends. CDR1 and CDR2 from the germline V gene are LNHDA and SQIVND (reference sequence). The CDR3 spans 17 residues. The CDR3 reads CASSIVLQAGINQPQHF. The CDR3 DNA reads as TGTGCCAGTAGTATAGTGCTCCAGGCAGGGATCAATCAGCCCCAGCATTTT.

The V and J genes are TRBV7-8 and TRBJ1-5, with D possibly matching TRBD1 (5 bases). The V gene's germline CDR1 is SGHVS and CDR2 FQNEAQ. The V gene lost 7 bases and the J gene lost 6 bases, with 10 bases spanning the gap. The CDR3 runs to 12 residues. The DNA of the CDR3 is TGTGCCAGCACTTATGGGGGTCAGCCCCAGCATTTT. It specifies CASTYGGQPQHF.

This sequence joins TRBV2 and TRBJ2-1; the match to TRBD2 covers 9 bases. The trim removed 8 bases at V and 4 bases at J, leaving 6 bases unmatched. The CDR3 is 14 amino acids. CDR1 is SNHLY, CDR2 FYNNEI, per germline. This CDR3 is CASALAGIYNEQFF. The CDR3 DNA reads TGTGCCAGCGCGCTAGCGGGAATTTACAATGAGCAGTTCTTC.

With regard to this clonotype: The junction departs from the called germline gene at one end, perhaps through a read error. The CDR3, as DNA: TGTGCCATCAGCCCCCTACTGGAGACCCAGTACTTC. Translated, it gives CAISPLLETQYF. V usage is TRBV11-3 and J usage is TRBJ2-5; D remains ambiguous. Germline CDR1 SGHNT, CDR2 YENEEA. The CDR3 length is 12 residues.

The chain combines TRBV5-5 with TRBJ1-2, with D uncertain. Trimming removed 3 bases from V and 2 bases from J, with 14 bases in between. The V gene's germline CDR1 is SGHKS and CDR2 YYEKEE (reference sequence). This CDR3 has 15 residues. The CDR3 coding sequence is TGTGCCAGCAGCTCCTGGTGGGTACCGAACTATGGCTACACCTTC. Protein product: CASSSWWVPNYGYTF.

This clonotype was observed a few times. The chain combines TRBV7-3 with TRBJ2-7; 9 bases are a match to TRBD2. This CDR3 has 14 residues. Germline lookup yields CDR1 SGHTA and CDR2 FQGTGA. With 5 bases clipped from V and 7 bases from J, the junction kept 9 bases outside the gene matches. In DNA, the CDR3 is TGTGCCAGCAGCGCTCTAGCGGGGCCTGGAGAGCAGTACTTC. It codes for CASSALAGPGEQYF.

With respect to this clonotype: Germline is not matched at one junction end, which may reflect a read error. The rearrangement links TRBV27 to TRBJ1-1; D gene uncertain. This CDR3 spans 17 amino acids. The germline CDR1 and CDR2 sequences are MNHEY and SMNVEV (reference sequence). The CDR3 nucleotides are TGTGCCAGCAGTCTATCGTTGATAGGGAGATTGAACACTGAAGCTTTCTTT. This sequence encodes CASSLSLIGRLNTEAFF.

This clonotype has a count of ten or more. The chain recombines TRBV12-3 or TRBV12-4 with TRBJ2-7; D gene ambiguous. Trimming stripped 3 bases from V and 5 bases from J, with 5 bases between. The CDR3 sequence is 11 residues long. CDR3 region: CASSFSHEQYF. The DNA for the CDR3 is TGTGCCAGCAGTTTCAGCCACGAGCAGTACTTC.

This clonotype was counted a few times. The chain combines TRBV12-3 or TRBV12-4 with TRBJ2-5, with a possible D match to TRBD1 (5 bases). V lost 7 bases to trimming and J lost 2 bases, with 8 bases between them. The CDR3 runs 12 residues. In DNA form, the CDR3 reads TGTGCCAGCAAGACAGAACAAGAGACCCAGTACTTC. Protein sequence: CASKTEQETQYF.